This T cell receptor (beta chain) was identified during a study of T-cell memory formation after mild COVID-19. Study information: TCR clustering was largely donor specific. Points from the study as a whole: A balance of CD4 and CD8 characterized clones contracting day 15 to 85, whereas later expanders leaned CD4+.

In regard to this clonotype: The antigen is not known.

The germline gives CDR1 KGHDR, CDR2 SFDVKD. The length of the CDR3 is 15 residues. The V end lost 4 bases, the J end lost 9 bases, and 20 bases lay between the germline ends. From 5'RACE with constant-segment primers came TCR alpha and TCR beta cDNA libraries that carried sample barcodes and UMIs. TCRdb reprocessed the 5' RACE reads via MiXCR and lists one record per CDR3 protein. The sample shows about 310,000 distinct CDR3 sequences, approximately 19% of them seen only once. The sequenced sample consisted of PBMCs or a T cell subset sorted from them (not recorded which). This TCR came from a man younger than 35 who had mild COVID-19 (a few samples of this study predate the infection). Cell type and time point are not known. The chain recombines TRBV24-1 with TRBJ2-5; the D gene is possibly TRBD2 (6 bases). CDR3 protein: CATSDSGLFGVAQYF. CDR3 nucleotides: TGTGCCACCAGTGACTCGGGACTCTTCGGAGTGGCCCAGTACTTC.